This T cell receptor beta chain was observed in a study of Graves' ophthalmopathy and Graves' hyperthyroidism. The germline gives CDR1 SGHRS, CDR2 YFSETQ. V lost 3 bases and J lost 8, with 12 bases in between. This CDR3 is 12 amino acids long. The diagnostic workup employed clinical symptoms, serum thyroxine, TRAb, thyroid ultrasound and orbital computed tomography. Broader study findings: Among expanded thyroid clonotypes above 0.001 frequency, most also occurred in blood. With just over 70% sensitivity and about 72% specificity, the model predicted ophthalmopathy progression. Ophthalmopathy could be told apart from stable hyperthyroidism by a 13-signature model (around 90% sensitivity, approximately 81% specificity).

The TCR beta CDR3 regions underwent amplification from RNA transcripts. HTBI-primed first-round RT-PCR preceded second-round multiplex PCR. TCRdb recomputed calls from the multiplex PCR reads with MiXCR, one row per CDR3 protein. The data contain 600,000 to 700,000 distinct CDR3 sequences, roughly two fifths of them seen just once; the ten biggest clones take up more than 2.5%. This clonotype occurred a few times. Its specificity is not known. The receptor was isolated from an adult man with Graves' ophthalmopathy. This chain uses TRBV5-1 with TRBJ2-7, with D uncertain. Sequencing used peripheral blood. This CDR3 reads CASSSRSGQQYF. CDR3 DNA: TGCGCCAGCAGCTCCCGGAGTGGTCAGCAGTACTTC.